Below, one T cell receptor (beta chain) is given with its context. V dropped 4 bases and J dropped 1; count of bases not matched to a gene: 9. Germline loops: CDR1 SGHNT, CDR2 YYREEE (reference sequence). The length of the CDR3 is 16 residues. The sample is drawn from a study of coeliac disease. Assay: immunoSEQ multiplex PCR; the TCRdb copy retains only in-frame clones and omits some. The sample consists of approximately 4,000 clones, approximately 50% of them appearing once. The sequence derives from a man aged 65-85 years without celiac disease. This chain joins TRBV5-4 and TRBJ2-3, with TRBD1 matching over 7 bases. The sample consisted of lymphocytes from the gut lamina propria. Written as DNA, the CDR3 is TGTGCCAGCAGCCCCCGGGACAGCGTCGGCACAGATACGCAGTATTTT. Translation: CASSPRDSVGTDTQYF.